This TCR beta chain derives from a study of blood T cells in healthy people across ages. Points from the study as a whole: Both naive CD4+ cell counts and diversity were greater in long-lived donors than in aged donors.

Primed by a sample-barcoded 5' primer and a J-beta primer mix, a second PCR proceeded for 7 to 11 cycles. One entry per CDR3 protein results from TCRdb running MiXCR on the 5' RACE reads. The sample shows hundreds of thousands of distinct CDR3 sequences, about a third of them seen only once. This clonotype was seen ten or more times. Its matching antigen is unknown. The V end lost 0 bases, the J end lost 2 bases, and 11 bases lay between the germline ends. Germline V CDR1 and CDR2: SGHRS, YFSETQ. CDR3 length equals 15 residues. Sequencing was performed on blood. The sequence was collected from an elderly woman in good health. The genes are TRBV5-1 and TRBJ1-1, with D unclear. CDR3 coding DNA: TGCGCCAGCAGCTTGGAAGGGCAGAGAAACACTGAAGCTTTCTTT. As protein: CASSLEGQRNTEAFF.